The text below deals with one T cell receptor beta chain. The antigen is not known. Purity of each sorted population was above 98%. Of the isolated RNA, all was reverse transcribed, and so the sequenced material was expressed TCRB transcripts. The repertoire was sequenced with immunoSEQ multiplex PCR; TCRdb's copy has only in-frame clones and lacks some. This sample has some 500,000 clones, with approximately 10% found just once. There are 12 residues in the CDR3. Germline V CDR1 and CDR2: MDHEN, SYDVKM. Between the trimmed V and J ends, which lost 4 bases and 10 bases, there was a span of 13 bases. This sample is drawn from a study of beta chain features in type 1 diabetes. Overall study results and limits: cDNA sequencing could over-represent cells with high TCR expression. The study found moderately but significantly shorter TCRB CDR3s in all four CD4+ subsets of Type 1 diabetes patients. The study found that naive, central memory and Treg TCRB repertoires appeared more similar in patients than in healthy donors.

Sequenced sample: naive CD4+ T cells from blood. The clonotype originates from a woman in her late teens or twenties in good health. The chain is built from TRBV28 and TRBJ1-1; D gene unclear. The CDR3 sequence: CASSSLGLRAFF. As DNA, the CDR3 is TGTGCCAGCAGTTCGCTCGGACTTCGAGCTTTCTTT.